These T cell receptor beta chains were read from a single sample in a study of CD8+CD57+ T cells in acquired aplastic anemia. MiXCR, run by TCRdb on the reads, gives a single entry per CDR3 protein. The table lists around 160,000 distinct CDR3 sequences, roughly 48% of them singletons. The sequenced sample was sorted CD4+, CD8+, or CD8+CD57+ T cells (not recorded which) from PBMCs. Receptors originate from a human donor with aplastic anemia. Each CDR3 is given with its conserved first and last residue. Each record gives: J gene, V gene, clone size, D gene, CDR3 protein, CDR3 DNA. The D gene is left open where the match is weak. Size is omitted from some rows. Given values are once, few, many or a class for expanded clones.

J gene: TRBJ1-1
V gene: TRBV9
clone size: many
D gene: TRBD1
CDR3 protein: CASSIRTGTEAFF
CDR3 DNA: TGTGCCAGCAGCATACGGACAGGCACTGAAGCTTTCTTT

J gene: TRBJ1-2
V gene: TRBV24-1
clone size: -
D gene: -
CDR3 protein: CATSDQKGTASNYGYTF
CDR3 DNA: TGTGCCACCAGTGACCAAAAGGGTACAGCGAGTAACTATGGCTACACCTTC

J gene: TRBJ2-7
V gene: TRBV3-1
clone size: many
D gene: TRBD2
CDR3 protein: CASSQGLSGRAEQYF
CDR3 DNA: TGTGCCAGCAGCCAAGGTCTTAGCGGGAGGGCGGAGCAGTACTTC

J gene: TRBJ2-5
V gene: TRBV7-6
clone size: -
D gene: -
CDR3 protein: CASLPGDVETQYF
CDR3 DNA: TGTGCCAGCCTCCCCGGGGACGTAGAGACCCAGTACTTC

J gene: TRBJ2-1
V gene: TRBV20-1
clone size: many
D gene: TRBD1
CDR3 protein: CSARDVQGAVFYNEQFF
CDR3 DNA: TGCAGTGCTAGAGATGTTCAGGGGGCAGTATTCTACAATGAGCAGTTCTTC

J gene: TRBJ2-2
V gene: TRBV11-1
clone size: few
D gene: -
CDR3 protein: CASRVRPGMDTGELFF
CDR3 DNA: TGTGCCAGCAGAGTTCGTCCGGGGATGGACACCGGGGAGCTGTTTTTT

J gene: TRBJ2-1
V gene: TRBV20-1
clone size: -
D gene: -
CDR3 protein: CSVAGGENEQFF
CDR3 DNA: TGCAGTGTTGCAGGCGGGGAGAATGAGCAGTTCTTC

J gene: TRBJ2-7
V gene: TRBV24-1
clone size: -
D gene: TRBD1
CDR3 protein: CATSDPTGDEQYF
CDR3 DNA: TGTGCCACCAGTGACCCGACAGGGGACGAGCAGTACTTC

J gene: TRBJ2-5
V gene: TRBV2
clone size: -
D gene: TRBD2
CDR3 protein: CASKSNSGGWETQYF
CDR3 DNA: TGTGCCAGCAAATCCAATAGCGGGGGGTGGGAGACCCAGTACTTC

J gene: TRBJ2-3
V gene: TRBV15
clone size: -
D gene: -
CDR3 protein: CATSRFASTDTQYF
CDR3 DNA: TGTGCCACCAGCAGATTCGCTAGCACAGATACGCAGTATTTT

J gene: TRBJ2-1
V gene: TRBV19
clone size: many
D gene: TRBD2
CDR3 protein: CASVAGGSSDEQFF
CDR3 DNA: TGTGCCAGCGTAGCGGGAGGCAGCTCTGATGAGCAGTTCTTC

J gene: TRBJ1-1
V gene: TRBV20-1
clone size: -
D gene: -
CDR3 protein: CSANRGRNTEAFF
CDR3 DNA: TGCAGTGCTAATAGGGGTCGGAACACTGAAGCTTTCTTT

J gene: TRBJ2-3
V gene: TRBV7-6
clone size: once
D gene: TRBD1
CDR3 protein: CASRAGQGADTQYF
CDR3 DNA: TGTGCCAGCAGGGCAGGACAGGGGGCAGATACGCAGTATTTT

J gene: TRBJ2-7
V gene: TRBV9
clone size: -
D gene: -
CDR3 protein: CASSVGQEGTMGQYF
CDR3 DNA: TGTGCCAGCAGCGTCGGGCAGGAGGGGACAATGGGGCAGTACTTC

J gene: TRBJ1-4
V gene: TRBV7-2
clone size: -
D gene: -
CDR3 protein: CASTDTNNEELFF
CDR3 DNA: TGTGCCAGCACCGACACAAATAATGAAGAACTGTTTTTT

J gene: TRBJ1-1
V gene: TRBV6-4
clone size: -
D gene: -
CDR3 protein: CASSRTEDGTEAFF
CDR3 DNA: TGTGCCAGCAGTCGGACAGAGGACGGCACTGAAGCTTTCTTT

J gene: TRBJ1-5
V gene: TRBV27
clone size: -
D gene: -
CDR3 protein: CASKGGREGNQPQHF
CDR3 DNA: TGTGCCAGCAAAGGTGGACGGGAGGGCAATCAGCCCCAGCATTTT

J gene: TRBJ2-3
V gene: TRBV13
clone size: many
D gene: TRBD2
CDR3 protein: CASSLGRGGGTDTQYF
CDR3 DNA: TGTGCCAGCAGCTTAGGACGGGGAGGGGGCACAGATACGCAGTATTTT

J gene: TRBJ2-6
V gene: TRBV20-1
clone size: -
D gene: -
CDR3 protein: CSAPLGGGWTNVLTF
CDR3 DNA: TGCAGTGCTCCTTTGGGGGGGGGCTGGACCAACGTCCTGACTTTC

J gene: TRBJ1-2
V gene: TRBV20-1
clone size: few
D gene: -
CDR3 protein: CSATWGAGYTF
CDR3 DNA: TGCAGTGCAACGTGGGGGGCCGGCTACACCTTC

J gene: TRBJ2-2
V gene: TRBV30
clone size: -
D gene: -
CDR3 protein: CAWSVRVSKARYTGELFF
CDR3 DNA: TGTGCCTGGAGTGTACGGGTTAGTAAGGCGCGTTACACCGGGGAGCTGTTTTTT

J gene: TRBJ2-1
V gene: TRBV19
clone size: -
D gene: TRBD1
CDR3 protein: CASSMNRGPHNEQFF
CDR3 DNA: TGTGCCAGTAGTATGAACAGGGGACCCCACAATGAGCAGTTCTTC

J gene: TRBJ2-3
V gene: TRBV7-9
clone size: once
D gene: -
CDR3 protein: CASPGADTQYF
CDR3 DNA: TGTGCCAGCCCCGGGGCAGATACGCAGTATTTT

J gene: TRBJ2-7
V gene: TRBV20-1
clone size: many
D gene: -
CDR3 protein: CSASPGGRPYEQYF
CDR3 DNA: TGCAGTGCTAGTCCCGGGGGGCGCCCCTACGAGCAGTACTTC

J gene: TRBJ1-2
V gene: TRBV6-5
clone size: -
D gene: TRBD1
CDR3 protein: CAGSLGQGNYGYTF
CDR3 DNA: TGTGCCGGCAGTTTGGGACAGGGGAACTATGGCTACACCTTC

J gene: TRBJ1-1
V gene: TRBV4-3
clone size: many
D gene: -
CDR3 protein: CASSQEWGRNTEAFF
CDR3 DNA: TGCGCCAGCAGCCAAGAATGGGGGCGGAACACTGAAGCTTTCTTT

J gene: TRBJ2-7
V gene: TRBV27
clone size: many
D gene: TRBD1
CDR3 protein: CASSRTGSYEQYF
CDR3 DNA: TGTGCCAGCAGCCGGACAGGTTCGTACGAGCAGTACTTC

J gene: TRBJ2-1
V gene: TRBV11-1
clone size: many
D gene: -
CDR3 protein: CASSSVSRSYNEQFF
CDR3 DNA: TGTGCCAGCAGCTCCGTGAGTAGATCCTACAATGAGCAGTTCTTC

J gene: TRBJ1-3
V gene: TRBV3-1
clone size: few
D gene: -
CDR3 protein: CASSQGRGSRNTIYF
CDR3 DNA: TGTGCCAGCAGCCAAGGGAGGGGTTCGAGAAACACCATATATTTT

J gene: TRBJ2-1
V gene: TRBV7-2
clone size: few
D gene: -
CDR3 protein: CASSFEYSNEQFF
CDR3 DNA: TGTGCCAGCAGCTTTGAGTACTCCAATGAGCAGTTCTTC

J gene: TRBJ2-3
V gene: TRBV12-3/TRBV12-4
clone size: -
D gene: TRBD2
CDR3 protein: CASSFGSGASTDTQYF
CDR3 DNA: TGTGCCAGCAGTTTTGGAAGCGGGGCTAGCACAGATACGCAGTATTTT

J gene: TRBJ2-7
V gene: TRBV11-3
clone size: -
D gene: TRBD2
CDR3 protein: CASSLYTGTSYEQYF
CDR3 DNA: TGTGCCAGCAGCTTGTATACCGGGACTAGCTACGAGCAGTACTTC

J gene: TRBJ1-4
V gene: TRBV5-1
clone size: few
D gene: -
CDR3 protein: CASSFNVAGRNEKLFF
CDR3 DNA: TGCGCCAGCAGCTTTAATGTGGCAGGGAGAAATGAAAAACTGTTTTTT

J gene: TRBJ1-6
V gene: TRBV7-2
clone size: few
D gene: -
CDR3 protein: CASSSLLTNSPLHF
CDR3 DNA: TGTGCCAGCAGCTCCCTTTTGACGAATTCACCCCTCCACTTT

J gene: TRBJ2-3
V gene: TRBV15
clone size: -
D gene: -
CDR3 protein: CATSRAAGFTDTQYF
CDR3 DNA: TGTGCCACCAGCAGAGCGGCAGGGTTCACAGATACGCAGTATTTT

J gene: TRBJ1-2
V gene: TRBV2
clone size: many
D gene: -
CDR3 protein: CASTIRGESYGYTF
CDR3 DNA: TGTGCCAGCACCATTAGGGGGGAGAGCTATGGCTACACCTTC

J gene: TRBJ1-1
V gene: TRBV9
clone size: -
D gene: -
CDR3 protein: CASRIGGGNTEAFF
CDR3 DNA: TGTGCCAGCAGAATTGGAGGGGGGAACACTGAAGCTTTCTTT

J gene: TRBJ2-3
V gene: TRBV29-1
clone size: many
D gene: TRBD1
CDR3 protein: CSVEQGTGGWTQYF
CDR3 DNA: TGCAGCGTTGAACAAGGGACAGGGGGGTGGACGCAGTATTTT

J gene: TRBJ2-5
V gene: TRBV20-1
clone size: many
D gene: TRBD2
CDR3 protein: CSAKAGVEETQYF
CDR3 DNA: TGCAGTGCTAAAGCGGGAGTCGAGGAGACCCAGTACTTC

J gene: TRBJ1-5
V gene: TRBV19
clone size: -
D gene: TRBD1
CDR3 protein: CASSRTGLSNQPQHF
CDR3 DNA: TGTGCCAGTAGTCGGACAGGACTAAGCAATCAGCCCCAGCATTTT

J gene: TRBJ2-1
V gene: TRBV20-1
clone size: -
D gene: -
CDR3 protein: CSAKQIGTGVDEQFF
CDR3 DNA: TGCAGTGCGAAACAGATTGGGACTGGTGTCGATGAGCAGTTCTTC

J gene: TRBJ1-1
V gene: TRBV19
clone size: once
D gene: -
CDR3 protein: CASQGWTEAFF
CDR3 DNA: TGTGCCAGCCAGGGGTGGACTGAAGCTTTCTTT

J gene: TRBJ2-5
V gene: TRBV12-5
clone size: many
D gene: TRBD2
CDR3 protein: CASGLVHSGTQETQYF
CDR3 DNA: TGTGCTAGTGGTTTGGTACATAGCGGGACCCAAGAGACCCAGTACTTC

J gene: TRBJ2-7
V gene: TRBV7-9
clone size: -
D gene: TRBD1
CDR3 protein: CAGSDGTGFGEQYF
CDR3 DNA: TGTGCCGGCAGCGACGGGACAGGCTTTGGAGAGCAGTACTTC

J gene: TRBJ2-7
V gene: TRBV29-1
clone size: -
D gene: TRBD1
CDR3 protein: CSAAGQGGGYEQYF
CDR3 DNA: TGCAGCGCCGCGGGACAGGGCGGGGGCTACGAGCAGTACTTC

J gene: TRBJ2-2
V gene: TRBV12-3/TRBV12-4
clone size: many
D gene: -
CDR3 protein: CATLGFQTGELFF
CDR3 DNA: TGTGCCACCTTGGGGTTTCAGACCGGGGAGCTGTTTTTT

J gene: TRBJ2-3
V gene: TRBV7-2
clone size: many
D gene: -
CDR3 protein: CASSPATNTQYF
CDR3 DNA: TGTGCCAGCAGTCCCGCTACCAATACGCAGTATTTT

J gene: TRBJ2-2
V gene: TRBV28
clone size: -
D gene: TRBD1
CDR3 protein: CASSRGGQGTGELFF
CDR3 DNA: TGTGCCAGCAGCCGCGGTGGACAGGGCACCGGGGAGCTGTTTTTT

J gene: TRBJ2-7
V gene: TRBV5-1
clone size: once
D gene: -
CDR3 protein: CASSLTGKNFHEQYF
CDR3 DNA: TGCGCCAGCAGCTTGACAGGGAAAAACTTCCACGAGCAGTACTTC

J gene: TRBJ1-1
V gene: TRBV19
clone size: many
D gene: -
CDR3 protein: CASSDPSSGTEAFF
CDR3 DNA: TGTGCCAGTAGCGATCCTTCGAGTGGCACTGAAGCTTTCTTT

J gene: TRBJ1-5
V gene: TRBV24-1
clone size: many
D gene: -
CDR3 protein: CATSVGPGPNQPQHF
CDR3 DNA: TGTGCCACCAGTGTTGGTCCCGGGCCCAATCAGCCCCAGCATTTT

J gene: TRBJ1-2
V gene: TRBV10-3
clone size: many
D gene: TRBD1
CDR3 protein: CAIREGPLTGDGYTF
CDR3 DNA: TGTGCCATCAGGGAAGGTCCCCTAACAGGGGACGGCTACACCTTC

J gene: TRBJ2-5
V gene: TRBV20-1
clone size: -
D gene: -
CDR3 protein: CSASHRGGPGTQYF
CDR3 DNA: TGCAGTGCTAGCCATCGTGGCGGACCGGGGACCCAGTACTTC

J gene: TRBJ2-7
V gene: TRBV20-1
clone size: -
D gene: -
CDR3 protein: CSAVLSSGSYEQYF
CDR3 DNA: TGCAGTGCCGTTCTCTCTTCAGGGTCCTACGAGCAGTACTTC